This T cell receptor beta chain comes out of a study of shared clonotypes between healthy human individuals. Whole-study results and caveats: A few donors showed sharing of approximately 5% of naive CD4 clonotypes.

The length of the CDR3 is 15 residues. The V gene's germline CDR1 is WNHNN and CDR2 SYGVQD (reference sequence). Trimming cost V 5 bases and J 7 bases, with 21 bases left between them. With respect to this clone: Its target is unknown.

TCRdb's copy holds only in-frame clones and misses some; the assay was immunoSEQ multiplex PCR. The data hold around 1.1 million clones, with approximately 80% observed a single time. Source material: memory CD4+ T cells from PBMCs. Subset in this sample: CD45RA-negative fraction. This clonotype was sampled from a man younger than 30 in good health. Some clones in this sample may be carry-over from other donors' samples. The chain uses TRBV10-1 and TRBJ2-7; D gene uncertain. CDR3 bases: TGCGCCAGCAGTCGTTCGATTTACGTTCTCGGGGAGCAGTACTTC. Its protein product is CASSRSIYVLGEQYF.